Presented here are 30 T cell receptor beta chains from one specimen sequenced in a study of OX40 agonist ivuxolimab in advanced cancers. Clones were read by immunoSEQ multiplex PCR, and TCRdb kept only the in-frame ones, dropping some. The data contain about 52,000 clones, about 86% of them singletons. The material sequenced was CD4+ or CD8+ T cells sorted from blood, taken in a trial of the OX40 agonist ivuxolimab. The source of these receptors is an adult with an advanced solid tumor such as melanoma, head and neck, liver or kidney cancer.

J is TRBJ1-2 and V is TRBV2; 8 nucleotides match TRBD1. Per the germline V gene, CDR1 is SNHLY and CDR2 is FYNNEI. Trimming removed 2 bases from V and 1 base from J; junction bases left unmatched: 6. The CDR3 length is 16 residues. CDR3 in amino acids: CASSERLTGDNYGYTF. The CDR3 nucleotides are TGTGCCAGCAGTGAACGCCTGACAGGGGATAACTATGGCTACACCTTC. The whole variable domain, remainder taken from reference TRBV2 and TRBJ1-2, is EPEVTQTPSHQVTQMGQEVILRCVPISNHLYFYWYRQILGQKVEFLVSFYNNEISEKSEIFDDQFSVERPDGSNFTLKIRSTKLEDSAMYFCASSERLTGDNYGYTFGSGTRLTVV.

V is TRBV28 and J is TRBJ2-5, with 7 positions matching TRBD1. CDR3 length equals 15 residues. The trim removed 3 bases at V and 4 bases at J, leaving 8 bases unmatched. Germline loops: CDR1 MDHEN, CDR2 SYDVKM. The CDR3, as DNA: TGTGCCAGCAGTTTTCCCCGTTCAGGGGGAGAGACCCAGTACTTC. Translation gives CASSFPRSGGETQYF.

The chain joins TRBV25-1 to TRBJ1-3; D is perhaps TRBD1 (5 bases). V lost 1 base to trimming and J lost 0 bases, with 13 bases between them. Germline assignment: CDR1 MGHDK and CDR2 SYGVNS. This CDR3 contains 17 residues. CDR3 sequence reads: CASSESNRPFSGNTIYF. The CDR3 DNA is TGTGCCAGCAGTGAATCGAACAGGCCATTCTCTGGAAACACCATATATTTT.

The V and J genes are TRBV7-8 and TRBJ1-2; perhaps TRBD1 as D (6 bases). The V gene lost 4 bases and the J gene lost 2 bases, with 11 bases spanning the gap. This CDR3 has 14 residues. Germline CDR1 and CDR2: SGHVS and FQNEAQ. The DNA of the CDR3 is TGTGCCAGCAGCTCAGGGGCGCTAAACTATGGCTACACCTTC. It specifies CASSSGALNYGYTF.

The V gene is TRBV18, the J gene TRBJ1-1; D is possibly TRBD1 (5 bases). CDR3 length: 13 amino acids. The germline V gene encodes CDR1 KGHSH and CDR2 LQKENI. Trimming shortened V by 2 bases and J by 6 bases, and 10 bases separated the two germline ends. CDR3 sequence (DNA): TGTGCCAGCTCACCATCAGGGAGGTCTGAAGCTTTCTTT. This sequence encodes CASSPSGRSEAFF.

The rearrangement uses TRBV5-8 and TRBJ1-6, with 10 positions matching TRBD1. Germline V gives CDR1 SGHTS, CDR2 YDEGEE. The CDR3 length is 15 residues. The V segment lost 3 bases and the J segment 8 bases; nucleotides outside the gene matches: 5. The CDR3 reads CASSSEDRGDSPLHF. The CDR3 region has the DNA TGTGCCAGCAGCTCGGAGGACAGGGGGGATTCACCCCTCCACTTT.

Only a few counts were recorded for this clone. J is TRBJ2-1 and V is TRBV4-2; D is possibly TRBD2 (6 bases). Germline assignment: CDR1 LGHNA and CDR2 YNFKEQ. The CDR3 extends over 13 amino acids. V lost 4 bases, J lost 9 bases, and 13 bases lay in between. CDR3 in DNA: TGTGCCAGCAGCCGCCCGACTAGTTTTGAGCAGTTCTTC. Residues: CASSRPTSFEQFF.

The chain has TRBV5-5 and TRBJ2-3, with D possibly being TRBD1 (5 bases). Germline loops: CDR1 SGHKS, CDR2 YYEKEE (reference sequence). The CDR3 extends over 14 amino acids. Trimming shortened V by 0 bases and J by 5 bases, and 10 bases separated the two germline ends. This CDR3 is CASSLEGKEDTQYF. DNA of the CDR3: TGTGCCAGCAGCTTGGAGGGGAAGGAAGATACGCAGTATTTT.

The chain is built from TRBV4-2 and TRBJ2-7; D remains ambiguous. In germline, CDR1 is LGHNA, CDR2 YNFKEQ. With 0 bases removed from V and 1 base from J, the gap between germline ends came to 7 bases. CDR3 length: 14 amino acids. CDR3 nucleotides: TGTGCCAGCAGCCAAGAAACAGCTTCCTACGAGCAGTACTTC. As protein: CASSQETASYEQYF.

The V call is TRBV4-1, the J call TRBJ2-5; maybe TRBD1 (6 bases). The CDR3 extends over 17 amino acids. CDR1 MGHRA and CDR2 YSYEKL come from the germline V gene. Between the trimmed V and J ends, which lost 0 bases and 4 bases, there was a span of 18 bases. CDR3 sequence reads: CASSQDQGGQKRETQYF. Here the CDR3 DNA reads TGCGCCAGCAGCCAAGATCAAGGGGGACAAAAAAGAGAGACCCAGTACTTC.

The chain recombines TRBV27 with TRBJ1-1; 7 bases match TRBD1. V was pared by 5 bases and J by 4 bases, with 10 bases of the junction left unmatched. The CDR3 has 15 residues. Germline V gene sequence: CDR1 MNHEY, CDR2 SMNVEV (reference sequence). This CDR3 reads CASSPTTGVVTEAFF. As DNA, the CDR3 is TGTGCCAGCAGTCCGACTACAGGGGTCGTCACTGAAGCTTTCTTT.

The genes are TRBV6-1 and TRBJ1-2; D is uncertain. The CDR3 is 15 amino acids. Trimming removed 7 bases at V and 0 bases at J, with 15 bases between. CDR1 is MNHNS, CDR2 SASEGT, per germline. The DNA for the CDR3 is TGTGCCAGCAAGGACCGGAACGGAGCTAACTATGGCTACACCTTC. Its protein product is CASKDRNGANYGYTF.

V and J are TRBV27 and TRBJ2-2, with TRBD2 identical over 10 bases. The CDR3 runs to 15 residues. With V trimmed by 2 bases and J by 6 bases, 3 bases remained unmatched. Germline V CDR1 and CDR2: MNHEY, SMNVEV (reference sequence). The chain's CDR3 is CASSLLAGVAGELFF. CDR3 in DNA: TGTGCCAGCAGTTTACTAGCGGGGGTTGCCGGGGAGCTGTTTTTT.

As DNA, the CDR3 is TGTGCCTGGGGGAGGGGTGCGAACACTGAAGCTTTCTTT. Translation: CAWGRGANTEAFF. The chain employs TRBV30 and TRBJ1-1, with D perhaps matching TRBD1 (5 bases). The CDR3 is 13 amino acids. CDR1 is GTSNPN and CDR2 is SVGIG in the germline V gene (reference sequence). Trimming removed 5 bases at V and 1 base at J, with 11 bases between.

The CDR3 DNA reads as TGTGCCAGCTCAGTGACACGGGAGACCCAGTACTTC. Protein product: CASSVTRETQYF. The chain couples TRBV2 to TRBJ2-5; D not resolved. The CDR3 runs 12 residues. The germline V gene has CDR1 SNHLY and CDR2 FYNNEI. V was trimmed by 8 bases and J by 5 bases, leaving 12 bases between them.

The rearrangement uses TRBV10-3 and TRBJ1-1, with a possible D match to TRBD1 (5 bases). V lost 2 bases and J 3 bases, leaving 7 bases between the germline ends. This CDR3 has 13 amino acids. Germline-derived CDR1 and CDR2 are ENHRY and SYGVKD. CDR3 sequence (DNA): TGTGCCATCAGTGAGCGGGGGGACACTGAAGCTTTCTTT. It translates to CAISERGDTEAFF.

This chain uses TRBV19 with TRBJ1-1; D gene unclear. The length of the CDR3 is 11 residues. Germline V CDR1 and CDR2: LNHDA, SQIVND (reference sequence). Trimming left V 4 bases short and J 10 bases short, with 10 bases between. The CDR3 DNA is TGTGCCAGTAGTAGTTTGGTCGGAGCTTTCTTT. Translating gives CASSSLVGAFF.

This clone has a single count. The chain employs TRBV14 and TRBJ2-3; D perhaps matches TRBD2 (6 bases). Trimming took off 2 bases at V and 3 bases at J, with 21 bases between the two ends. The CDR3 sequence is 18 residues long. CDR1 and CDR2 from the germline V gene are SGHDN and FVKESK. The CDR3 is CASSQSQNGLATTDTQYF. The CDR3 DNA sequence: TGTGCCAGCAGCCAATCACAAAACGGGCTAGCGACGACAGATACGCAGTATTTT. The whole variable domain, filled in from reference TRBV14 and TRBJ2-3, reads EAGVTQFPSHSVIEKGQTVTLRCDPISGHDNLYWYRRVMGKEIKFLLHFVKESKQDESGMPNNRFLAERTGGTYSTLKVQPAELEDSGVYFCASSQSQNGLATTDTQYFGPGTRLTVL.

V is TRBV4-1 and J is TRBJ2-1; 7 nucleotides line up with TRBD2. Per the germline V gene, CDR1 is MGHRA and CDR2 is YSYEKL. J was trimmed by 10 bases and V by 2 bases; bases with no gene match: 2. This CDR3 region has 12 residues. CDR3 sequence reads: CASSQSGREQFF. The CDR3 DNA is TGCGCCAGCAGCCAATCCGGGAGGGAGCAGTTCTTC.

This chain uses TRBV6-1 with TRBJ1-4, with D maybe TRBD1 (6 bases). Per the germline V gene, CDR1 is MNHNS and CDR2 is SASEGT. The V gene lost 1 base and the J gene lost 4 bases, with 10 bases spanning the gap. This CDR3 has 15 residues. In DNA form, the CDR3 reads TGTGCCAGCAGTGAAGGGGGGGGCCTTAATGAAAAACTGTTTTTT. This encodes CASSEGGGLNEKLFF.

This chain links TRBV19 with TRBJ2-5; TRBD2 might be the D (6 bases). The CDR3 has 13 residues. Trimming took off 7 bases at V and 5 bases at J, with 14 bases between the two ends. Per the germline V gene, CDR1 is LNHDA and CDR2 is SQIVND (reference sequence). CDR3 sequence: CASMEGDAETQYF. The CDR3 DNA reads TGTGCCAGTATGGAGGGCGACGCGGAGACCCAGTACTTC.

The rearrangement links TRBV11-1 to TRBJ2-7; D gene ambiguous. The CDR3 is made up of 12 amino acids. With 4 bases removed from V and 5 bases from J, the gap between germline ends came to 9 bases. Germline CDR1 is SGHAT and CDR2 is FQDESV (reference sequence). In DNA, the CDR3 is TGTGCCAGCAGCTATGGGGTTAACGAGCAGTACTTC. It is translated as CASSYGVNEQYF.

The chain employs TRBV5-6 and TRBJ2-7, with 7 nucleotides matching TRBD1. Trimming took 2 bases from V and 6 from J; bases not matched to a gene: 2. Germline assignment: CDR1 SGHDT and CDR2 YYEEEE. The CDR3 has 12 amino acids. For the CDR3, the DNA is TGTGCCAGCAGCTTTGACAGGGCCGAGCAGTACTTC. Amino acid sequence: CASSFDRAEQYF.

The genes are TRBV5-1 and TRBJ2-7; possible D gene TRBD2, 5 bases. This CDR3 is built from 14 residues. CDR1 and CDR2 from the germline V gene are SGHRS and YFSETQ. V was cut by 0 bases and J by 1 base, with 8 bases left in between. The CDR3 nucleotides are TGCGCCAGCAGCTTGGGCGGGCCGTCCTACGAGCAGTACTTC. Translated, it gives CASSLGGPSYEQYF.

This clone was detected only a few times. The rearrangement uses TRBV5-6 and TRBJ2-3; tentatively, D is TRBD1 (6 bases). This CDR3 spans 16 amino acids. Trimming removed 3 bases at V and 3 bases at J, with 17 bases between. Germline CDR1 reads SGHDT; CDR2 reads YYEEEE. CDR3 bases: TGTGCCAGCAGCTACCAGCGAGGGGGAGAAACAGATACGCAGTATTTT. Protein product: CASSYQRGGETDTQYF.

This rearrangement joins TRBV21-1 to TRBJ1-5. TRBV21-1 counts as a pseudogene. This CDR3 has 13 residues. The CDR3 nucleotides are TGTGCCAGCAGCAAACGGGGAGGACAGCCCCAGCATTTT. Translated: CASSKRGGQPQHF.

This chain uses TRBV11-3 with TRBJ2-5, with 9 positions matching TRBD2. Trimming took 6 bases from V and 5 from J; bases not matched to a gene: 4. The CDR3 sequence is 13 residues long. CDR1 SGHNT and CDR2 YENEEA come from the germline V gene. CDR3: CASSRTSGETQYF. CDR3 bases: TGTGCCAGCAGTCGCACTAGCGGGGAGACCCAGTACTTC.

J is TRBJ1-5 and V is TRBV2; TRBD1 agrees at 8 bases. The CDR3 spans 15 residues. V shed 7 bases, J shed 7 bases, and the junction held 12 bases outside the gene matches. Germline V gene data show CDR1 as SNHLY and CDR2 as FYNNEI. This CDR3 reads CASTEDRVGGQPQHF. CDR3 coding DNA: TGTGCCAGCACCGAGGACAGGGTAGGCGGACAGCCCCAGCATTTT. Using reference TRBV2 and TRBJ1-5 for the parts outside the CDR3, the full variable domain is EPEVTQTPSHQVTQMGQEVILRCVPISNHLYFYWYRQILGQKVEFLVSFYNNEISEKSEIFDDQFSVERPDGSNFTLKIRSTKLEDSAMYFCASTEDRVGGQPQHFGDGTRLSIL.

The chain has TRBV7-9 and TRBJ2-2, with 7 bases fitting TRBD2. V trimming: 1 base; J trimming: 3 bases; junction bases outside the gene matches: 2. Germline V gene data show CDR1 as SEHNR and CDR2 as FQNEAQ (reference sequence). The CDR3 contains 15 residues. The CDR3 loop reads CASSLVGRYTGELFF. The CDR3 region has the DNA TGTGCCAGCAGCTTAGTCGGGAGGTACACCGGGGAGCTGTTTTTT.

V is TRBV15 and J is TRBJ2-5, with 7 bases aligning to TRBD1. The J call is in doubt because the DNA end fits TRBJ2-7 better. Germline CDR1 and CDR2: LNHNV and YYDKDF (reference sequence). The CDR3 extends over 14 amino acids. CDR3 nucleotides: TGTGCCACCAGCAAGGACAGGTACTACTACGAGCAGTACTTC. Its protein is CATSKDRYYYEQYF.